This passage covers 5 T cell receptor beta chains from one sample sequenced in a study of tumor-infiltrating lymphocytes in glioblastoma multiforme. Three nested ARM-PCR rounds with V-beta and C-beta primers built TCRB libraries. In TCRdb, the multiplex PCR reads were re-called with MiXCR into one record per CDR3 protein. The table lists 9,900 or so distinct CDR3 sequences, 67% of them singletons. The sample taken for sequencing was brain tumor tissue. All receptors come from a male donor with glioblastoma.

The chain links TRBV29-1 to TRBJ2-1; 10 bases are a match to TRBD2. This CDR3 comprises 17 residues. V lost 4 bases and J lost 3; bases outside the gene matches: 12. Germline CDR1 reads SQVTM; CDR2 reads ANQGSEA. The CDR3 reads CSVAGGASGSHYNEQFF. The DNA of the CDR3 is TGCAGCGTTGCGGGGGGGGCTAGCGGGAGCCACTACAATGAGCAGTTCTTC.

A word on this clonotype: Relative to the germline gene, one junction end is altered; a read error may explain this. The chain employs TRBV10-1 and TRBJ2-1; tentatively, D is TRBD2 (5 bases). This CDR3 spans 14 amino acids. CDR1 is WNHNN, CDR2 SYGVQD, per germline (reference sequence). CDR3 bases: TGCGCCAGCAGTGACTCGGGGAACTACAATGAGCAGTTCTTT. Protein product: CASSDSGNYNEQFF.

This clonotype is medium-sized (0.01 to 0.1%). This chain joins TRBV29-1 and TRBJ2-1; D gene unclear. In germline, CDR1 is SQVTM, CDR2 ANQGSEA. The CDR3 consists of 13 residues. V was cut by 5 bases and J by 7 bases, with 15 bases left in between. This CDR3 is CSVHAITGNEQFF. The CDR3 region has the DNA TGCAGCGTTCACGCGATTACTGGTAATGAGCAGTTCTTC.

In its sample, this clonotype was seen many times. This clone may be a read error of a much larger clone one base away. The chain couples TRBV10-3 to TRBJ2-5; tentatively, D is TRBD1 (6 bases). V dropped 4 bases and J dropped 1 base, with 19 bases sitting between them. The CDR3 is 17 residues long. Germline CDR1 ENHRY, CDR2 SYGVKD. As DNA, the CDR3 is TGTGCCATCAGTGTGATTGTAGGCAGGGGTGCCCAAGAGACCCAGTACTTC. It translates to CAISVIVGRGAQETQYF.

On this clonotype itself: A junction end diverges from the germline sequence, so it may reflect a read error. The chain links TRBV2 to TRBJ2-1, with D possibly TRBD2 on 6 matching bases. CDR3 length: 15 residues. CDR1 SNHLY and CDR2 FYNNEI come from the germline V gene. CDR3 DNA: TGTGCCTGCAGTGTTCCTAGCGAGATCTTGCATGAGCAGTTCTTC. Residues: CACSVPSEILHEQFF.